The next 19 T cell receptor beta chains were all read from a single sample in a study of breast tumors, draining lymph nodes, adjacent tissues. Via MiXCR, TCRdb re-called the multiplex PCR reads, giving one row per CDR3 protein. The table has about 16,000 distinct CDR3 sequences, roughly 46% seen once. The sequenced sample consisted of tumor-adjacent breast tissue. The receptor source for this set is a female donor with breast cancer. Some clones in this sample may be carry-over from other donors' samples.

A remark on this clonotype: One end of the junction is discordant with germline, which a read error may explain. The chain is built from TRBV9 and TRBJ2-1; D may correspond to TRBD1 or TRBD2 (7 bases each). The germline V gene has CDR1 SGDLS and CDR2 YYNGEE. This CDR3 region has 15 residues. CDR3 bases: TGTGCCAGCAGCGCAGGGGGGGGGCCCCCAGATGAGCAATTCTTC. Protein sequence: CASSAGGGPPDEQFF.

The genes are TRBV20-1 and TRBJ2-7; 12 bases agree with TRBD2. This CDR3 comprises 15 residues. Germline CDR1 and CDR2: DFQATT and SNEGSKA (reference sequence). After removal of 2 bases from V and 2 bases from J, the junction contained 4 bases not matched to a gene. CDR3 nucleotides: TGCAGTGCTAGACCGGGACTAGCGGGTACCTACGAGCAGTACTTC. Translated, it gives CSARPGLAGTYEQYF.

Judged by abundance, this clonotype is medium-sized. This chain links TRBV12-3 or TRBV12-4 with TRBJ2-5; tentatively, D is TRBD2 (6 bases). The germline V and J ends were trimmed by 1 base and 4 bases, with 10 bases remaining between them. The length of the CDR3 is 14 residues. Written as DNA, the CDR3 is TGTGCCAGCAGTTTAGGTGGCGGGATAGAGACCCAGTACTTC. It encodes CASSLGGGIETQYF.

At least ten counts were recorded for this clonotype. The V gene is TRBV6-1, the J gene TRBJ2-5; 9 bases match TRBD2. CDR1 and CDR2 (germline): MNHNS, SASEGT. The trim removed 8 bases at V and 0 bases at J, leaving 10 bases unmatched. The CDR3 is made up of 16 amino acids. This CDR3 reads CASGKGLAGNQETQYF. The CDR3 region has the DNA TGTGCCAGCGGAAAAGGTCTAGCGGGAAACCAAGAGACCCAGTACTTC.

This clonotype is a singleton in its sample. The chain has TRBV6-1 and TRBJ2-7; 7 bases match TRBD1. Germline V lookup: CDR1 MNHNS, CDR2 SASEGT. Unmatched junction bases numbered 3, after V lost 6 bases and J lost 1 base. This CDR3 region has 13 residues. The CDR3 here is CASRDRHSYEQYF. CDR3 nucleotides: TGTGCCAGCAGGGACAGGCATTCCTACGAGCAGTACTTC.

The CDR3 DNA reads TGTGCCAGCAGCTTTAGCGGGAGCTCCTACGAGCAGTACTTC. Translated: CASSFSGSSYEQYF. The genes are TRBV7-2 and TRBJ2-7, with 9 bases that match TRBD2. This CDR3 is built from 14 residues. V lost 3 bases to trimming and J lost 0 bases; unmatched junction nucleotides: 0. Germline values: CDR1 SGHTA, CDR2 FQGNSA.

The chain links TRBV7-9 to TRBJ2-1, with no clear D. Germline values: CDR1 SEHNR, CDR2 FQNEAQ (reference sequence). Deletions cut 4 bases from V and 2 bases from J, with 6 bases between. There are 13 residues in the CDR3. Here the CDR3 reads CASSSSAYNEQFF. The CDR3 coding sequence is TGTGCCAGCAGCTCAAGCGCCTACAATGAGCAGTTCTTC.

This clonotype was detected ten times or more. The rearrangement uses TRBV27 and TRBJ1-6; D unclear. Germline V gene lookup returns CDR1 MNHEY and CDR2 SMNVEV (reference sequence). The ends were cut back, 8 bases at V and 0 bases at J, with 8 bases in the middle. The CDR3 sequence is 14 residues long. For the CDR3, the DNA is TGTGCCAGCGGAAAGAGCTCCTATAATTCACCCCTCCACTTT. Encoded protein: CASGKSSYNSPLHF.

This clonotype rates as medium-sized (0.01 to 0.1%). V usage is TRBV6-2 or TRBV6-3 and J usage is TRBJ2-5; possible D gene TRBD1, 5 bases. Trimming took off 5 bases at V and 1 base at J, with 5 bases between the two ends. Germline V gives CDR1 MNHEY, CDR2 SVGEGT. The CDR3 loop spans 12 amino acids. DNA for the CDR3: TGTGCCAGCAGTGACAGCCAAGAGACCCAGTACTTC. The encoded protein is CASSDSQETQYF.

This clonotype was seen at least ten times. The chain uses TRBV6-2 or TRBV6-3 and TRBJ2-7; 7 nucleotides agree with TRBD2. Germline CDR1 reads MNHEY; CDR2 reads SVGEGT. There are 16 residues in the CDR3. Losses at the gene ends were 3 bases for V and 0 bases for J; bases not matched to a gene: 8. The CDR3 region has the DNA TGTGCCAGCAGTTATACGCCTAGCGGAGTCTCCTACGAGCAGTACTTC. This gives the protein CASSYTPSGVSYEQYF.

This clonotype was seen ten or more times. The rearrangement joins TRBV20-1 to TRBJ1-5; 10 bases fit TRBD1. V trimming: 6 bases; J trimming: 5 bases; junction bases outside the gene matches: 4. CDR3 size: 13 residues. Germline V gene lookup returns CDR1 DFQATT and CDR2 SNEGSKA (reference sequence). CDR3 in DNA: TGCAGTGCGACAGGGGGCAGGGATCAGCCCCAGCATTTT. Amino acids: CSATGGRDQPQHF.

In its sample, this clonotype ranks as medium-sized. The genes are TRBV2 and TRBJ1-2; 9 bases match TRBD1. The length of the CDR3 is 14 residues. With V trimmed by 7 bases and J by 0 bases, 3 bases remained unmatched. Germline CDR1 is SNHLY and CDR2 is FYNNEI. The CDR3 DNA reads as TGTGCCAGCACCCGACAGGGGGCTAACTATGGCTACACCTTC. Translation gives CASTRQGANYGYTF.

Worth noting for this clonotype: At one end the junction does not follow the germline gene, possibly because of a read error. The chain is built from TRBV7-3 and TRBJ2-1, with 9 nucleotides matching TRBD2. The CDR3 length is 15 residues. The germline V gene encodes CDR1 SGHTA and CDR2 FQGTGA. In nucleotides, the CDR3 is TGTGCCAGCAGCTTAAGGGGGGGACTAGCAATTGGACAGCTCTTC. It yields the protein CASSLRGGLAIGQLF.

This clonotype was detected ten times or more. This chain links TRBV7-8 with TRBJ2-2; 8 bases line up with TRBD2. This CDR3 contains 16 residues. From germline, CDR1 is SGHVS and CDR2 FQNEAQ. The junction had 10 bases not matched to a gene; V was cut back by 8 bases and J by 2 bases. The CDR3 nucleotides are TGTGCCAGCCTCCTCGTCCGGGGGGGTAACACCGGGGAGCTGTTTTTT. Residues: CASLLVRGGNTGELFF.

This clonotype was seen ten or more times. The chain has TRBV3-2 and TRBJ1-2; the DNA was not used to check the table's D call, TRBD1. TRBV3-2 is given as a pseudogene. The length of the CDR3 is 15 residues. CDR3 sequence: CASSQGGPGRNGYTF. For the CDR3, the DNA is TGTGCCAGCAGCCAGGGGGGACCGGGACGGAATGGCTACACCTTC.

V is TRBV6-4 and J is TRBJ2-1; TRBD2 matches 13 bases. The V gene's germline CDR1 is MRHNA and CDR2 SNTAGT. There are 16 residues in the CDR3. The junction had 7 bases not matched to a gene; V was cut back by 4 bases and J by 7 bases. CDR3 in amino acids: CASSVRTSGSGNEQFF. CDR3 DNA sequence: TGTGCCAGCAGTGTACGGACTAGCGGGAGTGGGAATGAGCAGTTCTTC.

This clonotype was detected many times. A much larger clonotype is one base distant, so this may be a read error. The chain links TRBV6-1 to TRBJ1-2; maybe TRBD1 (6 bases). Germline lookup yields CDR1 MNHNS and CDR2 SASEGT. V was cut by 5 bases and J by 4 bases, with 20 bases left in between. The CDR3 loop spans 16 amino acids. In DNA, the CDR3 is TGTGCCAGCAGTCAAGATACAGGGTACCGCGCCTATGGCTACACCTTC. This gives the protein CASSQDTGYRAYGYTF.

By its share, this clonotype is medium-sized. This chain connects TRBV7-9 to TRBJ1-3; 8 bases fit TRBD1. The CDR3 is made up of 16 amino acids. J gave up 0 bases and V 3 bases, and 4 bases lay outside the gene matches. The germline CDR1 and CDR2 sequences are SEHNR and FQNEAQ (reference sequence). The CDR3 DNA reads TGTGCCAGCAGCTTGGACAGGGCTGACTCTGGAAACACCATATATTTT. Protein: CASSLDRADSGNTIYF.

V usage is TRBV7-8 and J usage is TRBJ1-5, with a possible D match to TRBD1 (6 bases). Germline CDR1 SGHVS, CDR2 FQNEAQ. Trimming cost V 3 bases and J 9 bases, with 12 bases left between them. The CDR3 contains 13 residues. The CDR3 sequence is CASSLGGSRPQHF. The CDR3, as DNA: TGTGCCAGCAGCTTGGGGGGCTCTCGGCCCCAGCATTTT.